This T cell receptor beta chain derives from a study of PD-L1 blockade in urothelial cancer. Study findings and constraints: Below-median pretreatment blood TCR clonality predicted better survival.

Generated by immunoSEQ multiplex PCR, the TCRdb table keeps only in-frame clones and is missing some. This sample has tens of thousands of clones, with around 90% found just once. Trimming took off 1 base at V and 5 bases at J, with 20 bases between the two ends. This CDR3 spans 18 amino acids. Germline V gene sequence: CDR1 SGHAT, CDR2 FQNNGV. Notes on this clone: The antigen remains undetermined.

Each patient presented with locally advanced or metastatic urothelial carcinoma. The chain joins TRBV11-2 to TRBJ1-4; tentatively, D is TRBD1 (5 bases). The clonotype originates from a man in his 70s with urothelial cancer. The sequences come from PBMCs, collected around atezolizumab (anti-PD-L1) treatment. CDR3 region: CASSLGRGLEDRNEKLFF. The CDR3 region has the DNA TGTGCCAGCAGCTTAGGGAGGGGACTAGAGGACCGAAATGAAAAACTGTTTTTT. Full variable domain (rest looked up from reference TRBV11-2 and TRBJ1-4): EAGVAQSPRYKIIEKRQSVAFWCNPISGHATLYWYQQILGQGPKLLIQFQNNGVVDDSQLPKDRFSAERLKGVDSTLKIQPAKLEDSAVYLCASSLGRGLEDRNEKLFFGSGTQLSVL.